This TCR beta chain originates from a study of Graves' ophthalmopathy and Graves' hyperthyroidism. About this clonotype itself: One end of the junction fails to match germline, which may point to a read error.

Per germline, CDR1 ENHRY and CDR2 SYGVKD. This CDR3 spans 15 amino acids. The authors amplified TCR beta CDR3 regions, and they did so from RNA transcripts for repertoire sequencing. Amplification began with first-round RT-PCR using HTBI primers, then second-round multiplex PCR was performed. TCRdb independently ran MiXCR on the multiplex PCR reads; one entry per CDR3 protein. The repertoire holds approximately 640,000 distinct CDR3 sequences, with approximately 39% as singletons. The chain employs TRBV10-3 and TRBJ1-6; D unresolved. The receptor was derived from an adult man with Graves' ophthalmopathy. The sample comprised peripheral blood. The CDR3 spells CASSYSRTQESPLHF. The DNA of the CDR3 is TGTGCCAGCAGTTACTCGAGGACCCAGGAATCGCCCCTCCACTTT.